The rows below give T cell receptor beta chains drawn from one sample of a study of identical twins. TCRdb redid the calling of the 5' RACE reads with MiXCR, one entry per CDR3 protein. The sample consists of about 240,000 distinct CDR3 sequences, roughly 7.5% of them appearing once. This sample was shared with a second study, whose subject was yellow fever vaccine responses in identical twins.

The sample comprised CD8+ T cells sorted from blood. The receptors were sampled from a woman between 18 and 30 years old in good health. The CDR3 runs from the conserved cysteine through the conserved F or W. The D gene is left open where the match is weak. The size field is filled for only some rows; it gives once, few, many or a size class.

v_call: TRBV11-1; d_call: NA; cdr3_length: 19; j_call: TRBJ2-3; clone_size: NA; cdr3_nt: TGTGCCAGCAGCTTTTTACGCAACAGCTGGGAGCTGAGAACAGATACGCAGTATTTT; cdr3_aa: CASSFLRNSWELRTDTQYF
v_call: TRBV3-1; d_call: NA; cdr3_length: 15; j_call: TRBJ2-2; clone_size: many; cdr3_nt: TGTGCCAGCTATGCAGGGGAAGGGAACACCGGGGAGCTGTTTTTT; cdr3_aa: CASYAGEGNTGELFF
v_call: TRBV15; d_call: TRBD2; cdr3_length: 14; j_call: TRBJ2-7; clone_size: NA; cdr3_nt: TGTGCCACCAGGATAGCGGGAGGCTCCTACGAGCAGTACTTC; cdr3_aa: CATRIAGGSYEQYF
v_call: TRBV13; d_call: NA; cdr3_length: 16; j_call: TRBJ1-1; clone_size: NA; cdr3_nt: TGTGCCAGCAGTTTTTCCCTACCCGGGACAAACACTGAAGCTTTCTTT; cdr3_aa: CASSFSLPGTNTEAFF
v_call: TRBV12-3/TRBV12-4; d_call: TRBD2; cdr3_length: 14; j_call: TRBJ2-3; clone_size: many; cdr3_nt: TGTGCCAGCAGTTTTGGGGGGGAGGCAGATACGCAGTATTTT; cdr3_aa: CASSFGGEADTQYF
v_call: TRBV4-1; d_call: TRBD2; cdr3_length: 15; j_call: TRBJ2-5; clone_size: few; cdr3_nt: TGCGCCAGCAGCCAAGTATTAGCGGGGGATGAGACCCAGTACTTC; cdr3_aa: CASSQVLAGDETQYF
v_call: TRBV7-8; d_call: NA; cdr3_length: 15; j_call: TRBJ2-1; clone_size: few; cdr3_nt: TGTGCCAGCAGCTTAGTGGGTACAAACTACAATGAGCAGTTCTTC; cdr3_aa: CASSLVGTNYNEQFF
v_call: TRBV28; d_call: NA; cdr3_length: 15; j_call: TRBJ2-7; clone_size: NA; cdr3_nt: TGTGCCAGCAGTCCTGGGCGAAAACCCTCCTACGAGCAGTACTTC; cdr3_aa: CASSPGRKPSYEQYF
v_call: TRBV29-1; d_call: TRBD2; cdr3_length: 13; j_call: TRBJ2-5; clone_size: few; cdr3_nt: TGCAGCGTTGAGATCAGGGAGGGTGAGACCCAGTACTTC; cdr3_aa: CSVEIREGETQYF
v_call: TRBV29-1; d_call: TRBD2; cdr3_length: 15; j_call: TRBJ2-1; clone_size: few; cdr3_nt: TGCAGCGTTGAAGTGGCTAGCGGAGCGTACAATGAGCAGTTCTTC; cdr3_aa: CSVEVASGAYNEQFF
v_call: TRBV28; d_call: NA; cdr3_length: 13; j_call: TRBJ2-7; clone_size: NA; cdr3_nt: TGTGCCAGCAGGCCCGGGGACGACTACGAGCAGTACTTC; cdr3_aa: CASRPGDDYEQYF
v_call: TRBV7-9; d_call: NA; cdr3_length: 12; j_call: TRBJ2-1; clone_size: few; cdr3_nt: TGTGCCAGCAGCCCGCAGGCACTAGAGCAGTTCTTC; cdr3_aa: CASSPQALEQFF
v_call: TRBV7-8; d_call: NA; cdr3_length: 11; j_call: TRBJ1-1; clone_size: NA; cdr3_nt: TGTGCCAGCAGCTTAGGAAATGAAGCTTTCTTT; cdr3_aa: CASSLGNEAFF
v_call: TRBV15; d_call: TRBD1; cdr3_length: 15; j_call: TRBJ1-4; clone_size: many; cdr3_nt: TGTGCCACCAGCAGAGCCTGGGACAGAAATGAAAAACTGTTTTTT; cdr3_aa: CATSRAWDRNEKLFF
v_call: TRBV7-6; d_call: NA; cdr3_length: 15; j_call: TRBJ2-7; clone_size: NA; cdr3_nt: TGTGCCAGCAGCTTAGAGCAGGCACCCTTCTACGAGCAGTACTTC; cdr3_aa: CASSLEQAPFYEQYF
v_call: TRBV5-1; d_call: NA; cdr3_length: 17; j_call: TRBJ1-6; clone_size: NA; cdr3_nt: TGCGCCAGCAGCCAGACGGGAACCGGGACGTTTAATTCACCCCTCCACTTT; cdr3_aa: CASSQTGTGTFNSPLHF
v_call: TRBV6-1; d_call: NA; cdr3_length: 14; j_call: TRBJ2-7; clone_size: NA; cdr3_nt: TGTGCCAGCAGTGAAGGGACCGGCCGCTACGAGCAGTACTTC; cdr3_aa: CASSEGTGRYEQYF
v_call: TRBV3-1; d_call: NA; cdr3_length: 14; j_call: TRBJ2-5; clone_size: NA; cdr3_nt: TGTGCCAGCAGCCCACAGGACACCCAAGAGACCCAGTACTTC; cdr3_aa: CASSPQDTQETQYF
v_call: TRBV20-1; d_call: NA; cdr3_length: 15; j_call: TRBJ2-5; clone_size: few; cdr3_nt: TGCAGTGCCACCGGGACCAAACCAGAAGAGATTTTCCAGTACTTC; cdr3_aa: CSATGTKPEEIFQYF
v_call: TRBV13; d_call: TRBD2; cdr3_length: 16; j_call: TRBJ2-2; clone_size: few; cdr3_nt: TGTGCCAGCAGCCAAGGGACTAGCGCGAACACCGGGGAGCTGTTTTTT; cdr3_aa: CASSQGTSANTGELFF
v_call: TRBV7-6; d_call: TRBD1; cdr3_length: 21; j_call: TRBJ2-2; clone_size: few; cdr3_nt: TGTGCCAGCAGCTTACGCCGACAACTTTTGGGCAGGGGGTCGAACACCGGGGAGCTGTTTTTT; cdr3_aa: CASSLRRQLLGRGSNTGELFF
v_call: TRBV4-1; d_call: TRBD2; cdr3_length: 21; j_call: TRBJ2-1; clone_size: NA; cdr3_nt: TGCGCCAGCAGCCAAGATGCGCCGACTAGCGGGGGGGCTATCTGGTACAATGAGCAGTTCTTC; cdr3_aa: CASSQDAPTSGGAIWYNEQFF
v_call: TRBV7-9; d_call: NA; cdr3_length: 16; j_call: TRBJ2-1; clone_size: many; cdr3_nt: TGTGCCAGCAGCTTACGGGAGAGTTGGGGCTACAATGAGCAGTTCTTC; cdr3_aa: CASSLRESWGYNEQFF
v_call: TRBV10-3; d_call: NA; cdr3_length: 15; j_call: TRBJ1-5; clone_size: many; cdr3_nt: TGTGCCATCAGTGAGAGGAACTGGATGAATCAGCCCCAGCATTTT; cdr3_aa: CAISERNWMNQPQHF
v_call: TRBV29-1; d_call: NA; cdr3_length: 15; j_call: TRBJ2-3; clone_size: NA; cdr3_nt: TGCAGCGATGAAGTTGCGGACTCCCCCCCAGATACGCAGTATTTT; cdr3_aa: CSDEVADSPPDTQYF
v_call: TRBV6-5; d_call: TRBD2; cdr3_length: 17; j_call: TRBJ2-1; clone_size: NA; cdr3_nt: TGTGCCAGCAGTTCTACCCTAGGGGGACTAGCGGTCAATGAGCAGTTCTTC; cdr3_aa: CASSSTLGGLAVNEQFF
v_call: TRBV12-5; d_call: NA; cdr3_length: 16; j_call: TRBJ2-3; clone_size: NA; cdr3_nt: TGTGCTAGTGGAAACGATAGGGAATCCGCTGCAGATACGCAGTATTTT; cdr3_aa: CASGNDRESAADTQYF
v_call: TRBV20-1; d_call: NA; cdr3_length: 18; j_call: TRBJ1-1; clone_size: many; cdr3_nt: TGCAGTGCTAGTCCGGTTAGTAGAAGGGGGACCATGAACACTGAAGCTTTCTTT; cdr3_aa: CSASPVSRRGTMNTEAFF
v_call: TRBV7-9; d_call: NA; cdr3_length: 15; j_call: TRBJ2-1; clone_size: few; cdr3_nt: TGTGCCAGCAGCTCATGGGACCGGGGCGGGAATGAGCAGTTCTTC; cdr3_aa: CASSSWDRGGNEQFF
v_call: TRBV29-1; d_call: TRBD1; cdr3_length: 15; j_call: TRBJ2-2; clone_size: many; cdr3_nt: TGCAGCGTTGAGGAGGGACAGGGGGACACCGGGGAGCTGTTTTTT; cdr3_aa: CSVEEGQGDTGELFF
v_call: TRBV24-1; d_call: NA; cdr3_length: 13; j_call: TRBJ1-1; clone_size: many; cdr3_nt: TGTGCCACTCGGCCAGGGGAGAACACTGAAGCTTTCTTT; cdr3_aa: CATRPGENTEAFF
v_call: TRBV27; d_call: TRBD1; cdr3_length: 14; j_call: TRBJ1-4; clone_size: NA; cdr3_nt: TGTGCCAGCAGTTCCCCGACAGGGCGTGAAAAACTGTTTTTT; cdr3_aa: CASSSPTGREKLFF
v_call: TRBV28; d_call: NA; cdr3_length: 15; j_call: TRBJ2-3; clone_size: many; cdr3_nt: TGTGCCAGCTTGGGACTGGTCGGGGAGGAAAATACGCAGTATTTT; cdr3_aa: CASLGLVGEENTQYF
v_call: TRBV11-2; d_call: TRBD2; cdr3_length: 19; j_call: TRBJ2-1; clone_size: few; cdr3_nt: TGTGCCAGCACCCCGTTTAAAGGGCGGGAGGGAACTATTGGCAATGAGCAGTTCTTC; cdr3_aa: CASTPFKGREGTIGNEQFF
v_call: TRBV7-9; d_call: NA; cdr3_length: 14; j_call: TRBJ2-2; clone_size: many; cdr3_nt: TGTGCCAGCAAAGACCCCACGGGCACCGGGGAGCTGTTTTTT; cdr3_aa: CASKDPTGTGELFF
v_call: TRBV20-1; d_call: TRBD2; cdr3_length: 13; j_call: TRBJ2-5; clone_size: many; cdr3_nt: TGCAGTGCTTCTCCGGGGGGGCAGGAGACCCAGTACTTC; cdr3_aa: CSASPGGQETQYF
v_call: TRBV29-1; d_call: TRBD1; cdr3_length: 14; j_call: TRBJ2-7; clone_size: many; cdr3_nt: TGCAGCGTTGCGGGACAGGGGTTTCGGTACGAGCAGTACTTC; cdr3_aa: CSVAGQGFRYEQYF
v_call: TRBV19; d_call: NA; cdr3_length: 17; j_call: TRBJ2-7; clone_size: NA; cdr3_nt: TGTGCCAGTAGTAGGGGGCCTATCCCTACTCGCTCCTACGAGCAGTACTTC; cdr3_aa: CASSRGPIPTRSYEQYF
v_call: TRBV20-1; d_call: NA; cdr3_length: 13; j_call: TRBJ2-3; clone_size: NA; cdr3_nt: TGCAGTGCTAGAGATCGGAGCGGAACCACGCAGTATTTT; cdr3_aa: CSARDRSGTTQYF
v_call: TRBV27; d_call: TRBD1; cdr3_length: 15; j_call: TRBJ1-1; clone_size: many; cdr3_nt: TGTGCCAGCAGTACCATCCGACAGGGAGGGACTGAAGCTTTCTTT; cdr3_aa: CASSTIRQGGTEAFF
v_call: TRBV2; d_call: TRBD1; cdr3_length: 16; j_call: TRBJ2-1; clone_size: NA; cdr3_nt: TGTGCCAGCAGTGAAAGGGGGACAGGACCCTACAATGAGCAGTTCTTC; cdr3_aa: CASSERGTGPYNEQFF
v_call: TRBV4-1; d_call: NA; cdr3_length: 16; j_call: TRBJ2-3; clone_size: few; cdr3_nt: TGCGCCAGCAGCCAAGGGGGGACGGCTTACACAGATACGCAGTATTTT; cdr3_aa: CASSQGGTAYTDTQYF
v_call: TRBV20-1; d_call: TRBD1; cdr3_length: 16; j_call: TRBJ1-2; clone_size: many; cdr3_nt: TGCAGTGCTAGAGATCCCCTTGGGACAGGGTATTACGGCTACACCTTC; cdr3_aa: CSARDPLGTGYYGYTF
v_call: TRBV13; d_call: TRBD2; cdr3_length: 15; j_call: TRBJ2-3; clone_size: few; cdr3_nt: TGTGCCAGCAGCTCGTTGTCTAGCGGGGGAGACACGCAGTATTTT; cdr3_aa: CASSSLSSGGDTQYF
v_call: TRBV7-6; d_call: NA; cdr3_length: 14; j_call: TRBJ2-5; clone_size: many; cdr3_nt: TGTGCCAGCAGCTTAGCGATCGACCAAGAGACCCAGTACTTC; cdr3_aa: CASSLAIDQETQYF